This T cell receptor (beta chain) is drawn from a study of radiotherapy plus CTLA-4 blockade in lung cancer. Assay: immunoSEQ multiplex PCR; the TCRdb copy retains only in-frame clones and omits some. The sample lists tens of thousands of clones, about 70% seen once, with roughly 5% in the top ten. Sequences were derived from peripheral blood, sampled from a patient treated with radiotherapy plus ipilimumab. This receptor was taken from a human donor with non-small cell lung cancer whose response to radiotherapy plus ipilimumab could not be evaluated.

The CDR3 DNA follows: TGCAGCGTTGCCCCACAGGGGGCCATACCATACGAGCAGTACTTC. Translation gives CSVAPQGAIPYEQYF. This chain connects TRBV29-1 to TRBJ2-7; TRBD1 agrees at 9 bases. Germline V CDR1 and CDR2: SQVTM, ANQGSEA. CDR3 size: 15 residues. The V gene end was trimmed by 4 bases and the J gene end by 4 bases; junction bases not matched to a gene: 11.